This TCR beta chain was captured in a study of early T cells in non-severe SARS-CoV-2 infection. Study-wide background: From unsorted whole blood, bulk RNA was sequenced, and the chains remained unpaired.

cDNA molecules, individually, were tagged with unique molecular identifiers. TCRdb re-called the 5' RACE reads through MiXCR, storing one row per CDR3 protein. The top ten hold approximately 6% of the sample, which has more than 60,000 distinct CDR3 sequences, roughly 13% seen once. This clonotype was counted ten times or more. The sample comprised whole blood. The origin of this receptor is an adult who was a healthcare worker with PCR-confirmed SARS-CoV-2 infection or an uninfected control (not recorded which).

CDR3 in DNA: TGCAGTGCTAATAAGCGATCTAGCACAGATACGCAGTATTTT. Its translation is CSANKRSSTDTQYF. J is TRBJ2-3 and V is TRBV20-1; D is ambiguous. Germline-derived CDR1 and CDR2 are DFQATT and SNEGSKA (reference sequence). V lost 4 bases and J 0 bases, leaving 11 bases between the germline ends. The CDR3 runs to 14 residues.